The entry that follows covers one T cell receptor beta chain sequence. Its antigen is currently not known. No base quality values were provided; no much bigger clone lies one nucleotide off. The sample belongs to a study of blood T cell repertoires in COVID-19 (dated by TCRdb to about 2020). Notes on the research overall: Samples from collaborators originated in the United States, Italy and Spain and spanned both the acute and convalescent phases of COVID-19. A freely available public database, intended as a resource for researchers studying the immune response to SARS-CoV-2, is where the repertoires were released. Sample metadata almost always included a de-identified subject ID, COVID-19 status, age in years and sex. The samples were drawn from the first 160 participants of the ongoing ImmuneRACE study and from over 950 subjects provided by 6 global collaborators. Subjects who had been exposed to COVID-19, were actively infected with it, or had recovered from it provided the deeply sampled blood TCRbeta repertoires that made up the dataset. Where available, HLA class I and class II types were obtained from metadata supplied by the sample provider rather than from assay-based typing. The material from the prospective study consisted of cDNA or gDNA derived from T cells, B-cell-depleted T cells, or PBMCs.

General study outcomes and caveats: Clinical and demographic metadata were provided uncurated, with the amount varying by source and participant.

TCRbeta CDR3 regions were amplified from genomic DNA using the immunoSEQ Assay, a bias-controlled multiplex PCR. The paper's processing steps were these. The number of nucleated cells in each sample was estimated by amplification of reference gene primers within the assay. Sequence reads were collapsed and filtered to measure the absolute abundance of every unique TCRbeta CDR3 rearrangement. Productive Simpson clonality was computed per sample as the square root of Simpson's diversity index over productive rearrangements. TCRdb took over this immuneACCESS table, retaining in-frame rearrangements with V and J assigned. Such tables are incomplete; in checked studies, under half of the missing clones stem from an unresolved V gene, and the remainder is unexplained. Clonal size and the V and J genes are those of that table, whereas D and trimming came from the DNA. The table for this sample lists about 220,000 clones; 88% of them were counted only once. The ten most abundant clones make up just over 2.5% of the sample.

For this chain, trimming is 4 bases at the V end and 10 bases at the J end, and the number of junction bases without a gene match is 13. CDR1 and CDR2 are read off the germline V gene (reference sequence) as SEHNR and FQNEAQ. The CDR3 measures 16 amino acids from cysteine to phenylalanine. Just CDR3 DNA is preserved here, 48 bases in frame from base 1. In the prospective study, participants were roughly 18 to 100 years old, resided in 24 geographic areas of the United States, and were enrolled through a virtual design. To assign participants to cohorts, the prospective study relied on clinical history that participants themselves reported in a screening survey and a study questionnaire. For ImmuneRACE Cohort 3, a participant was defined as recovered based on two consecutive negative NP/OP PCR tests, clearance by a healthcare professional, or resolution of symptoms. Mobile phlebotomists in the prospective study collected whole blood, serum and a nasopharyngeal or oropharyngeal swab from every participant. Prospective study participants could optionally give additional blood draws and questionnaires over an approximately 2-month period. Blood samples from the prospective study were shipped frozen or at room temperature prior to DNA extraction.

The chain employs TRBV7-9 and TRBJ1-6; 7 bases in the middle match TRBD1. Sample: PBMCs or T cells enriched from blood (not recorded which). The clonotype originates from a woman under 40 who had recovered from COVID-19. The CDR3 protein sequence reads: CASSSRNRGGGSPLHF. The nucleotide sequence reads TGTGCCAGCAGCTCCCGGAACAGGGGTGGAGGGTCACCCCTCCACTTT. Reference TRBV7-9 and TRBJ1-6 proteins supply the regions before and after the CDR3; the full variable domain is: DTGVSQNPRHKITKRGQNVTFRCDPISEHNRLYWYRQTLGQGPEFLTYFQNEAQLEKSRLLSDRFSAERPKGSFSTLEIQRTEQGDSAMYLCASSSRNRGGGSPLHFGNGTRLTVT.